The clone carrying this T cell receptor (beta chain) appeared many times. Its antigen is as yet unknown. Regions amplified from RNA transcripts were the TCR beta CDR3 regions. Researchers ran a first-round RT-PCR on the TCR CDR3 using the HTBI primer set. In TCRdb, the multiplex PCR reads were re-called with MiXCR into one record per CDR3 protein. The data show under 600,000 distinct CDR3 sequences, approximately 16% seen once. The sample originates from a study of T cells in Graves' hyperthyroidism and ophthalmopathy. The germline CDR1 and CDR2 sequences are MRHNA and SNTAGT. The CDR3 totals 15 residues. The V gene end was trimmed by 2 bases and the J gene end by 3 bases; junction bases not matched to a gene: 0. Study-wide results and caveats: The model forecast ophthalmopathy, anticipating it by a median approximately 6 months before onset.

The PBMCs studied were ones that came from approximately 9.9 ml fresh peripheral blood. Material: blood. The source of this sequence is a woman aged 40 to 50 with Graves' ophthalmopathy. This chain joins TRBV6-4 and TRBJ2-2, with TRBD1 matching 10 bases. CDR3 bases: TGTGCCAGCAGTGACGGGACAGGGGACACCGGGGAGCTGTTTTTT. Protein: CASSDGTGDTGELFF.